A single T cell receptor (beta chain) is shown here with its context. The sample comes from a study of T-cell reconstitution after alpha-beta-depleted transplantation in children. The TCRbeta library incorporated unique molecular identifiers. Using its own MiXCR run on the PCR reads, TCRdb lists one record per CDR3 protein. The sample records nearly 550,000 distinct CDR3 sequences, around 17% being singletons. J lost 6 bases, V lost 5 bases, and 11 bases had no gene match. CDR1 and CDR2 from the germline V gene are MNHEY and SMNVEV (reference sequence). This CDR3 is built from 15 residues. This sample comprised PBMCs from the stem cell graft donor, obtained from the stem cell graft. The receptor's source is a human donor who donated a stem cell graft to a child with acute lymphoblastic leukemia. This chain joins TRBV27 and TRBJ2-7; 9 bases line up with TRBD2. This CDR3 reads CASSLGLARVSEQYF. Written as DNA, the CDR3 is TGTGCCAGCAGTCTAGGACTAGCGAGAGTAAGCGAGCAGTACTTC.